Each of the 8 T cell receptor beta chains below was sequenced from the same sample in a study of response to subunit inactivated influenza vaccine. Each CDR3 protein is one row after TCRdb ran MiXCR on the RT-PCR reads. This sample has 150,000 to 200,000 distinct CDR3 sequences, with around 12% found just once. These data were also filed under a second study, of T cells expressing NK-cell markers. This second study notes: It was by 5'RACE template switching with UMIs that TCR beta cDNA was made.

Sequences were derived from CD8+ T cells sorted from PBMCs, sampled roughly 13 days after vaccination. All receptors derive from a middle-aged man who received an inactivated influenza vaccine.

This clonotype has more than one count but fewer than ten. The CDR3 sequence: CASSSPSPYNEQFF. The CDR3 DNA reads as TGTGCCAGCAGCTCTCCCTCGCCCTACAATGAGCAGTTCTTC. The chain links TRBV7-9 to TRBJ2-1; D is unresolved. There are 14 residues in the CDR3. Germline CDR1 reads SEHNR; CDR2 reads FQNEAQ (reference sequence). Trimming took off 4 bases at V and 2 bases at J, with 9 bases between the two ends.

In this sample, this clonotype turned up a few times. The chain is built from TRBV29-1 and TRBJ2-1; D remains unclear. This CDR3 contains 13 residues. Germline values: CDR1 SQVTM, CDR2 ANQGSEA. V lost 5 bases to trimming and J lost 1 base, with 9 bases between them. The CDR3 nucleotides read TGCAGCGTTCCCCGCCGTTCCTACAATGAGCAGTTCTTC. This sequence encodes CSVPRRSYNEQFF.

This clonotype was counted between two and nine times. This chain links TRBV12-3 or TRBV12-4 with TRBJ2-1; 7 bases match TRBD1. This CDR3 contains 17 residues. With V trimmed by 0 bases and J by 0 bases, 5 bases remained unmatched. CDR3 loop: CASSLAEQGYSYNEQFF. As DNA, the CDR3 is TGTGCCAGCAGTTTAGCCGAACAGGGGTACTCCTACAATGAGCAGTTCTTC.

This clonotype was seen repeatedly, ten times or more. The chain links TRBV11-2 to TRBJ2-4; D unclear. Looked up from germline, CDR1 is SGHAT and CDR2 is FQNNGV. The CDR3 sequence is 14 residues long. The V end lost 1 base, the J end lost 4 bases, and 8 bases lay between the germline ends. The CDR3 DNA follows: TGTGCCAGCAGCTTAGGCACGCCAAAAAACATTCAGTACTTC. Protein product: CASSLGTPKNIQYF.

The gene calls are TRBV6-2 or TRBV6-3 and TRBJ2-6, with 9 bases identical to TRBD1. In germline, CDR1 is MNHEY, CDR2 SVGEGT. This CDR3 comprises 18 residues. Germline trimming cut 6 bases from V and 2 bases from J; bases unmatched to any gene: 11. CDR3 sequence reads: CASRSLGTGQAGANVLTF. The CDR3 DNA follows: TGTGCCAGCAGATCACTGGGGACAGGGCAAGCTGGGGCCAACGTCCTGACTTTC.

The table lists this clonotype with a few counts. The rearrangement joins TRBV9 to TRBJ2-1; 7 nucleotides line up with TRBD2. V was pared by 4 bases and J by 6 bases, with 13 bases of the junction left unmatched. CDR3 length: 16 amino acids. Germline values: CDR1 SGDLS, CDR2 YYNGEE. The CDR3 DNA reads TGTGCCAGCAGCCCCCTCTCGGCGGGAGCCGTCAATGAGCAGTTCTTC. It is translated as CASSPLSAGAVNEQFF. Filled out from reference TRBV9 and TRBJ2-1, the complete variable domain reads DSGVTQTPKHLITATGQRVTLRCSPRSGDLSVYWYQQSLDQGLQFLIQYYNGEERAKGNILERFSAQQFPDLHSELNLSSLELGDSALYFCASSPLSAGAVNEQFFGPGTRLTVL.

This clonotype was detected only a few times. The chain employs TRBV7-9 and TRBJ1-1; D gene unclear. This CDR3 has 12 amino acids. Germline CDR1 is SEHNR and CDR2 is FQNEAQ (reference sequence). V was cut by 0 bases and J by 7 bases, with 6 bases left in between. The CDR3 region has the DNA TGTGCCAGCAGCTTAGCAGGGATTGAAGCTTTCTTT. Its translation: CASSLAGIEAFF.

The V call is TRBV2, the J call TRBJ2-3; D might be TRBD1 (6 bases). Trimming left V 6 bases short and J 3 bases short, with 16 bases between. The V gene's germline CDR1 is SNHLY and CDR2 FYNNEI. The CDR3 spans 15 residues. The CDR3 region is CASRTGFVSTDTQYF. CDR3 coding DNA: TGTGCCAGCAGGACAGGTTTTGTTTCTACAGATACGCAGTATTTT.